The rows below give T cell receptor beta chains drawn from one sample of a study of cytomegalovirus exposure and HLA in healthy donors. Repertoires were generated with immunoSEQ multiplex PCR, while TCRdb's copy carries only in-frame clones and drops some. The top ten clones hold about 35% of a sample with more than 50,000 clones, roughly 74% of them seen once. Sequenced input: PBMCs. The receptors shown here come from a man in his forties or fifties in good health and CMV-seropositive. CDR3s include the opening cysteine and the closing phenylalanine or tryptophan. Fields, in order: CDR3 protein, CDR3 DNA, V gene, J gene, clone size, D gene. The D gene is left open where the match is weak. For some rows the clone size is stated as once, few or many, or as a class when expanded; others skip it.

CDR3: CSCTLAKNIQYF
DNA: TGCAGCTGTACTCTAGCCAAAAACATTCAGTACTTC
V: TRBV29-1
J: TRBJ2-4
size: few
D: -

CDR3: CASVIRRTEAFF
DNA: TGTGCCAGCGTTATTCGGAGGACTGAAGCTTTCTTT
V: TRBV2
J: TRBJ1-1
size: -
D: -

CDR3: CASSPPGQGVYEQYF
DNA: TGTGCCAGCAGCCCCCCGGGACAGGGGGTCTACGAGCAGTACTTC
V: TRBV6-5
J: TRBJ2-7
size: -
D: TRBD1

CDR3: CASSSTSGGFSDTQYF
DNA: TGTGCCAGCAGCTCGACTAGCGGGGGGTTCTCAGATACGCAGTATTTT
V: TRBV7-2
J: TRBJ2-3
size: once
D: TRBD2

CDR3: CASSDGTNTEAFF
DNA: TGTGCCAGCAGCGACGGGACAAACACTGAAGCTTTCTTT
V: TRBV5-4
J: TRBJ1-1
size: -
D: -

CDR3: CASRSGTGENSYNEQFF
DNA: TGCGCCAGCAGGTCCGGGACAGGGGAGAACTCCTACAATGAGCAGTTCTTC
V: TRBV5-1
J: TRBJ2-1
size: once
D: TRBD1

CDR3: CASSLEAGTLAYEQYF
DNA: TGTGCCAGCAGCTTGGAGGCCGGGACACTTGCCTACGAGCAGTACTTC
V: TRBV5-4
J: TRBJ2-7
size: -
D: -

CDR3: CASSWGSGGRSGANVLTF
DNA: TGTGCCAGCAGCTGGGGCTCAGGGGGCCGCTCTGGGGCCAACGTCCTGACTTTC
V: TRBV5-6
J: TRBJ2-6
size: -
D: TRBD1

CDR3: CASSLAGTAEAFF
DNA: TGCGCCAGCAGCTTGGCCGGGACAGCTGAGGCTTTCTTT
V: TRBV5-1
J: TRBJ1-1
size: -
D: TRBD1

CDR3: CASSYMMADEQYF
DNA: TGTGCCAGCAGTTATATGATGGCTGACGAGCAGTACTTC
V: TRBV6-5
J: TRBJ2-7
size: -
D: -

CDR3: CASSFSGNRGQPQHF
DNA: TGTGCCAGCAGTTTCTCCGGTAACAGGGGTCAGCCCCAGCATTTT
V: TRBV6-5
J: TRBJ1-5
size: -
D: TRBD1

CDR3: CASSPLGAMGGNQPQHF
DNA: TGTGCCAGCTCACCCCTGGGGGCTATGGGTGGCAATCAGCCCCAGCATTTT
V: TRBV18
J: TRBJ1-5
size: -
D: -

CDR3: CASSSGQTYNEQFF
DNA: TGTGCCAGCAGTTCGGGACAGACCTACAATGAGCAGTTCTTC
V: TRBV5-4
J: TRBJ2-1
size: -
D: TRBD1

CDR3: CASTGSTATSYEQYF
DNA: TGTGCCAGCACTGGCTCGACAGCCACCTCCTACGAGCAGTACTTC
V: TRBV2
J: TRBJ2-7
size: -
D: -

CDR3: CASSPGTQETQYF
DNA: TGCGCCAGCAGCCCCGGGACTCAAGAGACCCAGTACTTC
V: TRBV5-1
J: TRBJ2-5
size: -
D: -

CDR3: CASSWERGLYYEQYF
DNA: TGTGCCAGCAGTTGGGAAAGGGGACTTTACTACGAGCAGTACTTC
V: TRBV6-1
J: TRBJ2-7
size: -
D: -

CDR3: CASSHYTNEQFF
DNA: TGCGCCAGCAGCCACTATACCAATGAGCAGTTCTTC
V: TRBV4-3
J: TRBJ2-1
size: -
D: -

CDR3: CAISASGGTDTQYF
DNA: TGTGCCATCAGCGCTAGCGGGGGGACAGATACGCAGTATTTT
V: TRBV10-3
J: TRBJ2-3
size: -
D: TRBD2

CDR3: CASRTGDMNTEAFF
DNA: TGCGCCAGTAGGACAGGGGACATGAACACTGAAGCTTTCTTT
V: TRBV4-1
J: TRBJ1-1
size: -
D: TRBD1

CDR3: CASSLARSMNTEAFF
DNA: TGTGCCAGCAGCTTAGCGCGATCGATGAACACTGAAGCTTTCTTT
V: TRBV7-6
J: TRBJ1-1
size: once
D: -

CDR3: CASSHLGQMNTEAFF
DNA: TGCGCCAGCAGCCACTTAGGACAGATGAACACTGAAGCTTTCTTT
V: TRBV4-1
J: TRBJ1-1
size: -
D: -

CDR3: CASSPGQGGHTEAFF
DNA: TGTGCCAGCAGTCCAGGACAGGGAGGGCACACTGAAGCTTTCTTT
V: TRBV6-6
J: TRBJ1-1
size: -
D: TRBD1

CDR3: CSVRQGSTDTQYF
DNA: TGCAGCGTTCGGCAGGGGAGCACAGATACGCAGTATTTT
V: TRBV29-1
J: TRBJ2-3
size: -
D: -

CDR3: CASSTGTEAFF
DNA: TGTGCCAGCAGCACAGGAACTGAAGCTTTCTTT
V: TRBV9
J: TRBJ1-1
size: -
D: -

CDR3: CASIGGITSTDTQYF
DNA: TGCGCCAGCATTGGCGGGATAACTAGCACAGATACGCAGTATTTT
V: TRBV5-1
J: TRBJ2-3
size: -
D: -

CDR3: CASSSLWGTGSPLHF
DNA: TGTGCCAGCAGCTCCCTGTGGGGGACTGGTTCACCCCTCCACTTT
V: TRBV7-9
J: TRBJ1-6
size: -
D: -

CDR3: CAIRGGDEQFF
DNA: TGTGCCATCAGAGGCGGCGATGAGCAGTTCTTC
V: TRBV10-3
J: TRBJ2-1
size: -
D: -